This TCR beta chain was retrieved from a study of T cells in Graves' hyperthyroidism and ophthalmopathy (dated by TCRdb to the late 2010s). About the study as a whole: Peripheral blood samples were taken at initial diagnosis, before any treatment was given. A discovery cohort of about a hundred patients, roughly 45 with Graves' ophthalmopathy and 55 to 65 with stable Graves' hyperthyroidism, was used to find distinguishing TCR V-J signatures. Prospective prediction of ophthalmopathy was tested in an independent validation cohort of 18 to 20 hyperthyroidism patients and around 16 patients who later progressed to ophthalmopathy. The 95 to 100 discovery patients were randomly split 7:3 into training and test sets. In roughly six Graves' hyperthyroidism patients, the study also compared T-cell repertoires from thyroid tissue with T-cell repertoires from blood. After blood sampling, hyperthyroidism patients were treated with methimazole at a starting dose of 30 mg daily, and ophthalmopathy patients were treated with high-dose intravenous methylprednisolone. According to the paper, TCR Vbeta CDR3 sequencing was carried out on over 130 peripheral blood samples, which came from 40 to 45 ophthalmopathy, around 74 hyperthyroidism and roughly 17 progressor patients. What the study reported, not specific to this receptor: Blood samples also contained most of the expanded thyroid clonotypes (frequency above 0.001), which suggests that blood repertoires may reflect thyroid immune responses. A 13 V-J signature model separated ophthalmopathy from stable hyperthyroidism, with just over 85% sensitivity and roughly 84% specificity in cross-validation and 80%/75% in testing. In validation, the model predicted progression to ophthalmopathy with around 71% sensitivity and around 72% specificity, a median of about six months before onset. No statistical method was used to set the sample size in advance, and investigators knew the group allocation.

The hyperthyroidism patients were between 18 and 65 years old and newly diagnosed, with a disease duration of less than 2 months. Patients with uncontrolled infections, other autoimmune diseases, pregnancy or lactation were excluded. Diagnoses were established on the basis of clinical symptoms, serum thyroxine and TRAb, thyroid ultrasound, and orbital computed tomography. Blood from progressor patients was collected at the time of first diagnosis with hyperthyroidism, before any ophthalmopathy symptoms had appeared. PBMCs were isolated from approximately 10 ml of fresh peripheral blood by Ficoll-Paque density gradient centrifugation. Progressor patients were initially diagnosed with Graves' hyperthyroidism and developed ophthalmopathy during follow-up. Total RNA was extracted with Trizol reagent, and quality was checked on an Agilent 2100 Bioanalyzer. The cysteine opens and the phenylalanine closes a CDR3 of 17 amino acids. Only the CDR3 part of the read is kept: 51 bases, read in frame from the first base. Trimming at the junction amounts to 4 bases on V and 2 bases on J, and the germline ends lie 21 bases apart. The germline V gene specifies SGHAT as CDR1 and FQNNGV as CDR2.

This clonotype was picked up many times. Its antigen has not been determined. Base qualities are missing; no much larger clone stands one base away. The TCR beta CDR3 regions were amplified from the RNA transcripts. A first-round RT-PCR of the TCR CDR3 used the HTBI primer set with the Qiagen OneStep RT-PCR kit. Libraries were constructed in a second round of multiplex PCR, after which size selection and purification were performed. Paired-end sequencing of the libraries was performed with 100 bp reads on an Illumina HiSeq2000. Under the source paper's analysis protocol: Raw data were processed with SOAPnuke, discarding reads with adapters, uncalled bases, mean Phred below 15, or no exact constant-primer or identifier match. COPE v1.2.5 was used to merge high-quality paired reads, and clonotypes were defined as unique nucleotide sequences. Clonotypes were aligned to IMGT TRBV, TRBD and TRBJ reference segments using MiTCR v1.1. Analysis was restricted to V-J combinations with a frequency above 0.0001, which covered roughly 99% of repertoires. A TCS score was defined as the ratio between F50 (clonal expansion) and ExV (chaos), using BLOSUM62-based TCRdist between CDR3 peptides within each V-J. Welch's t-statistics and random forest reduced approximately 520 V-J features to roughly 13, which were used in a naive Bayes classifier (R e1071). TCRdb applied fastp at Q25 and MiXCR to the public reads, then kept only in-frame beta chains. Rows merge per CDR3 protein into single entries with the most common DNA and genes. These V and J calls originate from TCRdb's pipeline instead of the authors' own analysis. For this sample the table gives about 580,000 distinct CDR3 sequences, of which 11% to 15% were detected only once. The top ten hold less than 6% of the sample.

The source material was blood. In this chain, TRBV11-2 is recombined with TRBJ2-7, with a tentative D gene TRBD2 over 6 matching bases. This sequence was found in a woman aged 30 to 39 with Graves' hyperthyroidism that later progressed to Graves' ophthalmopathy. CDR3 loop: CASSSRLGGDIPYEQYF. The DNA is TGTGCCAGCAGCTCTCGGCTCGGGGGAGACATCCCCTACGAGCAGTACTTC.